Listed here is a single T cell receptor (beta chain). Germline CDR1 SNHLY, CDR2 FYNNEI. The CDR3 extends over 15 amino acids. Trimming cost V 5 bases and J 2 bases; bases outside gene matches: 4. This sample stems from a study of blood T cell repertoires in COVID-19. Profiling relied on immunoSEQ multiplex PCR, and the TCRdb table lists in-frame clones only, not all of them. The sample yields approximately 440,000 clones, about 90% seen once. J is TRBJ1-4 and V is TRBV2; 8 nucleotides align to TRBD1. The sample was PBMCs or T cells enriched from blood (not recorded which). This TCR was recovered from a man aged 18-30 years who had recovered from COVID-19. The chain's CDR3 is CASSTDRATNEKLFF. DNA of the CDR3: TGTGCCAGCAGTACGGACAGGGCGACTAATGAAAAACTGTTTTTT.